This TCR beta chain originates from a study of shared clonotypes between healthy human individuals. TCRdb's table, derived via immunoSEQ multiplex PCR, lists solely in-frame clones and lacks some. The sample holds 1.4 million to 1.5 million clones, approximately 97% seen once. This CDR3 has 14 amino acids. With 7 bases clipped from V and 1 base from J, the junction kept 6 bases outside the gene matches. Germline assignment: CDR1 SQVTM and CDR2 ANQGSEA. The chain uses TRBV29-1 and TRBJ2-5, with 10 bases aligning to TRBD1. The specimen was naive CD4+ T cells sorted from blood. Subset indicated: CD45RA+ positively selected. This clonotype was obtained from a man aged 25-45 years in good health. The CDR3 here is CSAPGQGLQETQYF. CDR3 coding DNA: TGCAGCGCCCCGGGACAGGGGCTCCAAGAGACCCAGTACTTC.